The T cell receptor beta chain under discussion was sequenced for a study of shared clonotypes between healthy human individuals. At the level of the study: Per donor, CD8 memory used one plate, CD8 naive used two, CD4 memory used three and CD4 naive used three.

CDR3 length: 15 residues. The junction had 8 bases not matched to a gene; V was cut back by 2 bases and J by 8 bases. CDR1 is SQVTM and CDR2 is ANQGSEA in the germline V gene. Assay used: immunoSEQ multiplex PCR; TCRdb lists only in-frame clones, some missing. The repertoire consists of 980,000 or so clones, with 70% to 85% occurring once and the leading ten covering roughly 1.5%. This clone has ten or more counts. Its matching antigen is unknown. Findings and caveats of the study: Generally, estimated richness proved larger in naive subsets than it did in memory subsets.

Sequenced sample: memory CD4+ T cells sorted from blood. Subset in this sample: CD45RA-negative fraction. V and J are TRBV29-1 and TRBJ1-4; 10 nucleotides match TRBD1. The source is a man aged 18-30 years in good health. The DNA for the CDR3 is TGCAGCGTTGAATCTGGGACAGGGGCTCTGGAAAAACTGTTTTTT. Its translation: CSVESGTGALEKLFF. Complete variable domain (other parts from reference TRBV29-1 and TRBJ1-4): SAVISQKPSRDICQRGTSLTIQCQVDSQVTMMFWYRQQPGQSLTLIATANQGSEATYESGFVIDKFPISRPNLTFSTLTVSNMSPEDSSIYLCSVESGTGALEKLFFGSGTQLSVL.